Shown below are 17 T cell receptor beta chains from a single sample sequenced in a study of blood T cell repertoires in COVID-19 (dated by TCRdb to the early 2020s). Library generation was performed with the immunoSEQ multiplex PCR assay. The source is immuneACCESS, and TCRdb retained only in-frame sequences with V and J called. Part of the clones is not carried over; for the studies checked, unresolved V genes explain less than half of this, and the remainder is unexplained. This sample is represented by 200,000 or so clones; over 60% of them were singletons. Together, the top ten hold 5.5% of the sample. Sequencing was carried out using peripheral blood. These receptors all stem from a woman in her 70s with acute or convalescent COVID-19.

This chain connects TRBV18 to TRBJ2-7; TRBD1 agrees at 10 bases. Germline lookup yields CDR1 KGHSH and CDR2 LQKENI. With 1 base clipped from V and 7 bases from J, the junction kept 4 bases outside the gene matches. The CDR3 is 14 residues long. Here the CDR3 DNA reads TGTGCCAGCTCACCACGCGGGACAGGGGAAGAGCAGTACTTC. It yields the protein CASSPRGTGEEQYF.

This clone appeared a few times. The gene calls are TRBV7-2 and TRBJ2-1; possibly TRBD2 for D (5 bases). The germline V and J ends were trimmed by 1 base and 3 bases, with 19 bases remaining between them. The CDR3 totals 18 residues. Germline V CDR1 and CDR2: SGHTA, FQGNSA. The CDR3 loop is CASSLVGYVGVIYNEQFF. In DNA, the CDR3 is TGTGCCAGCAGCTTAGTAGGGTATGTGGGAGTAATCTACAATGAGCAGTTCTTC. The full variable domain, completed using reference TRBV7-2 and TRBJ2-1, is GAGVSQSPSNKVTEKGKDVELRCDPISGHTALYWYRQSLGQGLEFLIYFQGNSAPDKSGLPSDRFSAERTGGSVSTLTIQRTQQEDSAVYLCASSLVGYVGVIYNEQFFGPGTRLTVL.

The chain links TRBV7-9 to TRBJ1-1, with D possibly TRBD1 on 6 matching bases. V was cut by 5 bases and J by 10 bases, with 11 bases left in between. Germline CDR1 and CDR2: SEHNR and FQNEAQ (reference sequence). CDR3 length: 11 amino acids. This CDR3 reads CASSPDSGAFF. DNA for the CDR3: TGTGCCAGCAGCCCGGACAGCGGAGCTTTCTTT. The complete variable domain, with remaining parts taken from reference TRBV7-9 and TRBJ1-1, reads DTGVSQNPRHKITKRGQNVTFRCDPISEHNRLYWYRQTLGQGPEFLTYFQNEAQLEKSRLLSDRFSAERPKGSFSTLEIQRTEQGDSAMYLCASSPDSGAFFGQGTRLTVV.

This clone was recorded a few times. The gene calls are TRBV15 and TRBJ2-3; tentatively, D is TRBD2 (7 bases). V was shortened by 3 bases and J by 5 bases, with 15 bases between the two germline ends. The CDR3 length is 15 residues. From germline, CDR1 is LNHNV and CDR2 YYDKDF (reference sequence). CDR3 residues: CATSRGGGAGDTQYF. CDR3 nucleotide sequence: TGTGCCACCAGCAGGGGTGGGGGGGCTGGAGATACGCAGTATTTT.

This clone came up many times. The chain couples TRBV7-2 to TRBJ2-7, with 8 nucleotides matching TRBD2. CDR3 length equals 16 residues. The germline V gene encodes CDR1 SGHTA and CDR2 FQGNSA. V trimming: 0 bases; J trimming: 4 bases; junction bases outside the gene matches: 8. CDR3 sequence (DNA): TGTGCCAGCAGCTTAGCGCCCGGCGGGAGGACTTACGAGCAGTACTTC. It translates to CASSLAPGGRTYEQYF.

This chain uses TRBV6-1 with TRBJ1-1; TRBD1 agrees at 9 bases. Germline assignment: CDR1 MNHNS and CDR2 SASEGT. The CDR3 is made up of 16 amino acids. Trimming at V came to 4 bases and at J to 1 base, leaving 7 bases not matched to a gene. The CDR3 sequence is CASSGLTGQGNTEAFF. CDR3 nucleotides: TGTGCCAGCAGTGGATTAACGGGACAGGGGAACACTGAAGCTTTCTTT.

The CDR3 region is CATSDPGTGNQPQHF. The CDR3 region has the DNA TGTGCCACCAGTGACCCAGGGACAGGGAATCAGCCCCAGCATTTT. V usage is TRBV24-1 and J usage is TRBJ1-5, with 9 positions matching TRBD1. The CDR3 has 15 residues. With V trimmed by 4 bases and J by 4 bases, 4 bases remained unmatched. CDR1 and CDR2 from the germline V gene are KGHDR and SFDVKD.

This clone showed up just once. The chain has TRBV29-1 and TRBJ2-7; tentative D call: TRBD1 (5 bases). Trimming pared 6 bases from V and 7 bases from J, leaving 13 bases between. CDR1 is SQVTM and CDR2 is ANQGSEA in the germline V gene. The CDR3 runs 11 residues. The CDR3 DNA is TGCAGCGTCGAGAATCAGGGTGAGCAGTACTTC. As protein: CSVENQGEQYF.

The chain recombines TRBV5-5 with TRBJ2-1, with a weak D call TRBD2 (6 bases). V gave up 6 bases and J gave up 5 bases, with 18 bases separating them. This CDR3 is built from 15 residues. CDR1 is SGHKS, CDR2 YYEKEE, per germline (reference sequence). CDR3 region: CASTTGAGRNNEQFF. The CDR3 DNA is TGTGCCAGCACCACTGGGGCGGGACGGAACAATGAGCAGTTCTTC.

The chain combines TRBV5-4 with TRBJ2-7; 8 bases line up with TRBD1. The CDR3 is 15 amino acids. In germline, CDR1 is SGHNT, CDR2 YYREEE (reference sequence). Trimming removed 0 bases from V and 5 bases from J; junction bases left unmatched: 7. The CDR3 region is CASSLAAGGRHEQYF. As DNA, the CDR3 is TGTGCCAGCAGCTTGGCAGCAGGGGGCAGGCACGAGCAGTACTTC.

This sequence joins TRBV2 and TRBJ2-4; D may be TRBD2 (5 bases). Germline loops: CDR1 SNHLY, CDR2 FYNNEI. This CDR3 is built from 17 residues. V lost 0 bases to trimming and J lost 8 bases, with 20 bases between them. The CDR3 DNA follows: TGTGCCAGCAGTGAAGCGCTTCCGGGGTCGGGCTTACACATTCAGTACTTC. Its protein product is CASSEALPGSGLHIQYF.

This chain links TRBV11-2 with TRBJ1-4; 7 nucleotides line up with TRBD1. After removal of 5 bases from V and 8 bases from J, the junction contained 11 bases not matched to a gene. Germline loops: CDR1 SGHAT, CDR2 FQNNGV. CDR3 length equals 15 residues. CDR3 nucleotides: TGTGCCAGCAGCCTAAGCGACAGGGTTTTGGAAAAACTGTTTTTT. Translation gives CASSLSDRVLEKLFF.

This clone was found a few times. The chain couples TRBV19 to TRBJ2-3, with 8 bases identical to TRBD2. Unmatched junction bases numbered 2, after V lost 3 bases and J lost 0 bases. This CDR3 is 15 amino acids long. CDR1 and CDR2 from the germline V gene are LNHDA and SQIVND (reference sequence). DNA of the CDR3: TGTGCCAGTAGTATGGTAGCGGGAAGCACAGATACGCAGTATTTT. This gives the protein CASSMVAGSTDTQYF. Based on the CDR3 plus reference TRBV19 and TRBJ2-3, the full variable domain is DGGITQSPKYLFRKEGQNVTLSCEQNLNHDAMYWYRQDPGQGLRLIYYSQIVNDFQKGDIAEGYSVSREKKESFPLTVTSAQKNPTAFYLCASSMVAGSTDTQYFGPGTRLTVL.

This CDR3 is CASSPRTGSTHGYTF. Written as DNA, the CDR3 is TGTGCCAGCAGCCCAAGGACAGGATCTACGCATGGCTACACCTTC. This sequence joins TRBV5-6 and TRBJ1-2, with 7 bases aligning to TRBD1. After removal of 4 bases from V and 6 bases from J, the junction contained 12 bases not matched to a gene. Germline CDR1 reads SGHDT; CDR2 reads YYEEEE. The CDR3 loop spans 15 amino acids.

The V gene is TRBV11-3, the J gene TRBJ2-1; 8 bases line up with TRBD1. Germline CDR1 is SGHNT and CDR2 is YENEEA. The CDR3 has 14 residues. The V gene end was trimmed by 1 base and the J gene end by 7 bases; junction bases not matched to a gene: 3. CDR3 loop: CASSLVGQGNEQFF. The CDR3 bases are TGTGCCAGCAGCTTAGTAGGACAGGGAAATGAGCAGTTCTTC.

The chain couples TRBV3-1 (or the pseudogene TRBV3-2) to TRBJ2-5, with TRBD2 as a possible D gene (6 bases). The ends were cut back, 0 bases at V and 7 bases at J, with 18 bases in the middle. CDR3 length: 16 amino acids. Per germline, CDR1 LGHDT and CDR2 YNNKEL (reference sequence). The CDR3 spells CASSQEGFQPGGTQYF. In DNA form, the CDR3 reads TGTGCCAGCAGCCAAGAAGGTTTTCAGCCCGGGGGGACCCAGTACTTC.

The rearrangement links TRBV14 to TRBJ2-1, with a tentative D call TRBD2 (6 bases). CDR1 SGHDN and CDR2 FVKESK come from the germline V gene. V was pared by 4 bases and J by 5 bases, with 18 bases between. The CDR3 loop spans 16 amino acids. The CDR3 DNA follows: TGTGCCAGCAGCCCTAGCGTCCTAGCGCGACACAATGAGCAGTTCTTC. Its translation is CASSPSVLARHNEQFF.